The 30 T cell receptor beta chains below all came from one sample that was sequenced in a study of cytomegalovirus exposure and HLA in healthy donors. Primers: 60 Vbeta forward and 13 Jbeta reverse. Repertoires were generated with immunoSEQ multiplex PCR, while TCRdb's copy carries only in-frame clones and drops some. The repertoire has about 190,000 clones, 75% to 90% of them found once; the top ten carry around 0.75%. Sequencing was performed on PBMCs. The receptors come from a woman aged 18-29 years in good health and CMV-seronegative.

The CDR3 DNA reads as TGTGCCTGGTCGGCGGGGGTTAGTGAAAAACTGTTTTTT. Its protein is CAWSAGVSEKLFF. The chain links TRBV30 to TRBJ1-4; the D gene is possibly TRBD1 (5 bases). Germline-derived CDR1 and CDR2 are GTSNPN and SVGIG (reference sequence). The CDR3 totals 13 residues. Trimming removed 5 bases from V and 7 bases from J, with 14 bases in between. Looking up the rest from reference TRBV30 and TRBJ1-4 gives the full variable domain: SQTIHQWPATLVQPVGSPLSLECTVEGTSNPNLYWYRQAAGRGLQLLFYSVGIGQISSEVPQNLSASRPQDRQFILSSKKLLLSDSGFYLCAWSAGVSEKLFFGSGTQLSVL.

DNA for the CDR3: TGTGCCACCTTGGGGGAGGGGGCCTACAATGAGCAGTTCTTC. Its translation: CATLGEGAYNEQFF. This sequence joins TRBV10-3 and TRBJ2-1, with D tentatively TRBD2 (7 bases). The CDR3 consists of 14 residues. Germline V CDR1 and CDR2: ENHRY, SYGVKD. The V gene lost 10 bases and the J gene lost 2 bases, with 15 bases spanning the gap.

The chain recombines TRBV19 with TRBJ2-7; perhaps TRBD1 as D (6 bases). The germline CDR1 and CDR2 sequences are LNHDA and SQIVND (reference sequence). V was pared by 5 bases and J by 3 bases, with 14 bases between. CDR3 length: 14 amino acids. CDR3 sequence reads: CASSGTGLIYEQYF. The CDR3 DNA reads TGTGCCAGTAGTGGAACAGGGCTCATCTACGAGCAGTACTTC.

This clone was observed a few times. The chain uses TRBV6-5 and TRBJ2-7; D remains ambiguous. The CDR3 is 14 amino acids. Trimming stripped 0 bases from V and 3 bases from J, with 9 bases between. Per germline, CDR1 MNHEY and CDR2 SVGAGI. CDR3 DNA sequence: TGTGCCAGCAGTTACTCGTCAAAAAACTACGAGCAGTACTTC. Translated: CASSYSSKNYEQYF.

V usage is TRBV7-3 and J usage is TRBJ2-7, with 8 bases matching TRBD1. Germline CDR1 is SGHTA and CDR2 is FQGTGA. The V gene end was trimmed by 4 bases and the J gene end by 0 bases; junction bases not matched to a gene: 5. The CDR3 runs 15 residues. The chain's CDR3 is CASSYGQGSSYEQYF. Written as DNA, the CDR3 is TGTGCCAGCAGCTATGGACAGGGAAGCTCCTACGAGCAGTACTTC.

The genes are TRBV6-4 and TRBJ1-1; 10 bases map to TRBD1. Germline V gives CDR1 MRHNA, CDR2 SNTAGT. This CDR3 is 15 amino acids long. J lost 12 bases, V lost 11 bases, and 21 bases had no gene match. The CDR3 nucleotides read TGTGCCTCAGCCGCATCGGGGACAGGGGATGAACGGACTTTCTTT. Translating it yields CASAASGTGDERTFF.

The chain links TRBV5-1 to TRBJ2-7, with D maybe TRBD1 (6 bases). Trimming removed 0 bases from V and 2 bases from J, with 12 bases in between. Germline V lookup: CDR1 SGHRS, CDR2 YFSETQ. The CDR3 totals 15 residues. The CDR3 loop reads CASSLDRASAYEQYF. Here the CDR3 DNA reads TGCGCCAGCAGCTTGGACAGGGCGAGTGCCTACGAGCAGTACTTC.

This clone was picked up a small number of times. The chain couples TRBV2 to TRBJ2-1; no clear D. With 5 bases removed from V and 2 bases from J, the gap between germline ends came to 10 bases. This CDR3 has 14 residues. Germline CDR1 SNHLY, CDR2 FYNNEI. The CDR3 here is CASSFQVTYNEQFF. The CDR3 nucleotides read TGTGCCAGCAGTTTTCAGGTTACCTACAATGAGCAGTTCTTC. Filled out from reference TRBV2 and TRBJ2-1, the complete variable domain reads EPEVTQTPSHQVTQMGQEVILRCVPISNHLYFYWYRQILGQKVEFLVSFYNNEISEKSEIFDDQFSVERPDGSNFTLKIRSTKLEDSAMYFCASSFQVTYNEQFFGPGTRLTVL.

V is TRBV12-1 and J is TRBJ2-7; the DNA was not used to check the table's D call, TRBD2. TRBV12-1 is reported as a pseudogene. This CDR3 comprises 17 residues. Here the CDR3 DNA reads TGTGCCAGCAGCCCCCGATTTTCTAGCGGGAGTGGCCACGAGCAGTACTTC. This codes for CASSPRFSSGSGHEQYF.

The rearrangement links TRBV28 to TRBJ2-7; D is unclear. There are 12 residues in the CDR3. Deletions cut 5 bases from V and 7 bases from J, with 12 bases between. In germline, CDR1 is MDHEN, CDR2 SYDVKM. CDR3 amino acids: CASSAAVREQYF. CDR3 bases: TGTGCCAGCAGTGCCGCGGTTAGGGAGCAGTACTTC. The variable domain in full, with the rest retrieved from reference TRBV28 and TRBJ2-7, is DVKVTQSSRYLVKRTGEKVFLECVQDMDHENMFWYRQDPGLGLRLIYFSYDVKMKEKGDIPEGYSVSREKKERFSLILESASTNQTSMYLCASSAAVREQYFGPGTRLTVT.

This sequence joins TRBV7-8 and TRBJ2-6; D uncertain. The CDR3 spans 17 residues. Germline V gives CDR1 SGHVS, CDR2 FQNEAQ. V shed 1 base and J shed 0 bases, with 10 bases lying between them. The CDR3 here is CASSLGQVSSGANVLTF. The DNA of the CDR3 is TGTGCCAGCAGCTTAGGACAAGTAAGCTCTGGGGCCAACGTCCTGACTTTC.

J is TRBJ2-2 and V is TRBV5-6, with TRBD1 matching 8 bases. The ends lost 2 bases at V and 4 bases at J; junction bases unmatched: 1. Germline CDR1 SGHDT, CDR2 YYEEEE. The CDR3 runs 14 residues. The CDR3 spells CASSFQGATGELFF. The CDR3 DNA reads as TGTGCCAGCAGCTTTCAGGGGGCCACCGGGGAGCTGTTTTTT.

CDR3 DNA: TGTGCCAGCAGCCTAAACTTCGACAGGGGAGCCGATCAGCCCCAGCATTTT. This gives the protein CASSLNFDRGADQPQHF. This sequence joins TRBV28 and TRBJ1-5, with 8 bases lining up with TRBD1. The J segment lost 5 bases and the V segment lost 6 bases, leaving 15 bases of the junction unmatched. The CDR3 is made up of 17 amino acids. Per the germline V gene, CDR1 is MDHEN and CDR2 is SYDVKM.

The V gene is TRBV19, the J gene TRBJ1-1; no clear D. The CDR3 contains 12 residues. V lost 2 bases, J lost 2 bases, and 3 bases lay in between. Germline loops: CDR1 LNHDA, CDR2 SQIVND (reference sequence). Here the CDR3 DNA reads TGTGCCAGTAGTATAACAAACACTGAAGCTTTCTTT. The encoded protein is CASSITNTEAFF.

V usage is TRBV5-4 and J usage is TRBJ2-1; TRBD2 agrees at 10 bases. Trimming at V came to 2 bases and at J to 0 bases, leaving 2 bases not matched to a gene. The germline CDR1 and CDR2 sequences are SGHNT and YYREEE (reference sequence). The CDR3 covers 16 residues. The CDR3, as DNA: TGTGCCAGCAGCTTTCCTAGCGGGAGCTCCTACAATGAGCAGTTCTTC. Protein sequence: CASSFPSGSSYNEQFF. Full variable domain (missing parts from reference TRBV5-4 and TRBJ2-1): ETGVTQSPTHLIKTRGQQVTLRCSSQSGHNTVSWYQQALGQGPQFIFQYYREEENGRGNFPPRFSGLQFPNYSSELNVNALELDDSALYLCASSFPSGSSYNEQFFGPGTRLTVL.

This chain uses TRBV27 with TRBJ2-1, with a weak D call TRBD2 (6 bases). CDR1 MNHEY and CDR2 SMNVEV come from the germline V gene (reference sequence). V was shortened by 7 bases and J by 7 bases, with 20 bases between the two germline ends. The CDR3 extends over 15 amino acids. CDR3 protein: CASKLGSLGGNEQFF. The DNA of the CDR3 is TGTGCCAGCAAGTTAGGAAGCCTGGGAGGTAATGAGCAGTTCTTC.

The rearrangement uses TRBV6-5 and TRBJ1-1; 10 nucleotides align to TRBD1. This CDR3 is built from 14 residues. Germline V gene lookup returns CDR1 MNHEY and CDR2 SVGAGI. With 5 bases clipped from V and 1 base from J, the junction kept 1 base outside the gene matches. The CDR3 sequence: CASSRDRGNTEAFF. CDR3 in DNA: TGTGCCAGCAGTCGGGACAGGGGGAACACTGAAGCTTTCTTT.

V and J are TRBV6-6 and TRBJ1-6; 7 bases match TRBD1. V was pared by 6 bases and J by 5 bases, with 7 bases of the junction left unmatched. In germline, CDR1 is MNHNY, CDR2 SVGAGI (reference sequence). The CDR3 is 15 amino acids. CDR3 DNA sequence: TGTGCCAGCAGAGAGCCGGGACAGAATAATTCACCCCTCCACTTT. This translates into CASREPGQNNSPLHF.

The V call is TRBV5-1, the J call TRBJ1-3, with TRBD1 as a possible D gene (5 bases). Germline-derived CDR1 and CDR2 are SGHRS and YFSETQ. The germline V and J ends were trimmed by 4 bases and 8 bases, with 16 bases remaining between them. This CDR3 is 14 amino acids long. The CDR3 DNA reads TGCGCCAGCAGCCCGTTAGACAGTCGGGACACCATATATTTT. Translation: CASSPLDSRDTIYF. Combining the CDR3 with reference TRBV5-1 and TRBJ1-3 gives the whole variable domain KAGVTQTPRYLIKTRGQQVTLSCSPISGHRSVSWYQQTPGQGLQFLFEYFSETQRNKGNFPGRFSGRQFSNSRSEMNVSTLELGDSALYLCASSPLDSRDTIYFGEGSWLTVV.

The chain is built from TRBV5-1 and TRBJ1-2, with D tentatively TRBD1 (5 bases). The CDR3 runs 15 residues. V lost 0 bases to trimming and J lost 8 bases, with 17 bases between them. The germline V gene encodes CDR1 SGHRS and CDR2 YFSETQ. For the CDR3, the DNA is TGCGCCAGCAGCTTGGATGGGACTTTGTCGTCAGGCTACACCTTC. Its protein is CASSLDGTLSSGYTF. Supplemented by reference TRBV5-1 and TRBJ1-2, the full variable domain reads KAGVTQTPRYLIKTRGQQVTLSCSPISGHRSVSWYQQTPGQGLQFLFEYFSETQRNKGNFPGRFSGRQFSNSRSEMNVSTLELGDSALYLCASSLDGTLSSGYTFGSGTRLTVV.

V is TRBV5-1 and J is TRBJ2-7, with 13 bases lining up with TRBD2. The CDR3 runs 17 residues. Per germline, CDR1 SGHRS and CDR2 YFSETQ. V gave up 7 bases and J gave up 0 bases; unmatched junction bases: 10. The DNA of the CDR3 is TGCGCCAGCGGCCCCGGGACTAGCGGGACCCTCTCCTACGAGCAGTACTTC. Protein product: CASGPGTSGTLSYEQYF.

The CDR3: CASSRDTLVWNEQFF. DNA for the CDR3: TGTGCCAGCAGCCGGGACACCTTGGTGTGGAATGAGCAGTTCTTC. The chain uses TRBV7-9 and TRBJ2-1, with D maybe TRBD1 (6 bases). V lost 5 bases and J 7 bases, leaving 18 bases between the germline ends. CDR3 length: 15 amino acids. Germline loops: CDR1 SEHNR, CDR2 FQNEAQ (reference sequence).

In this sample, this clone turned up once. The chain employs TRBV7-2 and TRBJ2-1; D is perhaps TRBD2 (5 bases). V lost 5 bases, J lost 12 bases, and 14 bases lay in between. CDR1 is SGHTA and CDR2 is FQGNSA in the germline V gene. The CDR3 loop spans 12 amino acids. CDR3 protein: CASSRDGRGQFF. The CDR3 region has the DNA TGTGCCAGCAGCAGGGATGGGAGAGGGCAGTTCTTC. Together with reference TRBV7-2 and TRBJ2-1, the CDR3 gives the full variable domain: GAGVSQSPSNKVTEKGKDVELRCDPISGHTALYWYRQSLGQGLEFLIYFQGNSAPDKSGLPSDRFSAERTGGSVSTLTIQRTQQEDSAVYLCASSRDGRGQFFGPGTRLTVL.

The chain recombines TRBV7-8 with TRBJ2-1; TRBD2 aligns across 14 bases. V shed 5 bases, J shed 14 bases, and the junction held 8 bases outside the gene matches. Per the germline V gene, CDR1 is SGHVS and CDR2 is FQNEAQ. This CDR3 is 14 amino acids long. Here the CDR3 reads CASSIKGLAGEEFF. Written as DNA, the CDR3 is TGTGCCAGCAGCATAAAGGGACTAGCGGGAGAAGAGTTCTTC.

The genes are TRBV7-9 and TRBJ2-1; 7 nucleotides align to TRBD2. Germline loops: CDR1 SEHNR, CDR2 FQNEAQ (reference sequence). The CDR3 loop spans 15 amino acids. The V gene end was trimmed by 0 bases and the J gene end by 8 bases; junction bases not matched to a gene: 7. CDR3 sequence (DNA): TGTGCCAGCAGCTTAGCGGGCGGGAGCGGCGATGAGCAGTTCTTC. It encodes CASSLAGGSGDEQFF. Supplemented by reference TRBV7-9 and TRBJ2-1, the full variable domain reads DTGVSQNPRHKITKRGQNVTFRCDPISEHNRLYWYRQTLGQGPEFLTYFQNEAQLEKSRLLSDRFSAERPKGSFSTLEIQRTEQGDSAMYLCASSLAGGSGDEQFFGPGTRLTVL.

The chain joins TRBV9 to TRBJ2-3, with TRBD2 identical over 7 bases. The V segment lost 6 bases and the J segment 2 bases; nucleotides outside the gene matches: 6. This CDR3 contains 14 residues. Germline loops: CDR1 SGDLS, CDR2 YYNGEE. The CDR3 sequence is CASTQERDTDTQYF. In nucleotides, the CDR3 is TGTGCCAGCACACAGGAGCGGGACACAGATACGCAGTATTTT.

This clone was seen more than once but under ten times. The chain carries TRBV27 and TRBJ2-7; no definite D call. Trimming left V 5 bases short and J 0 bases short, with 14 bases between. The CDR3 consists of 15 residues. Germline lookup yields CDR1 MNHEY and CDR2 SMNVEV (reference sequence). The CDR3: CASSPFDWNSYEQYF. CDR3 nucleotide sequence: TGTGCCAGCAGTCCCTTCGACTGGAACTCCTACGAGCAGTACTTC.

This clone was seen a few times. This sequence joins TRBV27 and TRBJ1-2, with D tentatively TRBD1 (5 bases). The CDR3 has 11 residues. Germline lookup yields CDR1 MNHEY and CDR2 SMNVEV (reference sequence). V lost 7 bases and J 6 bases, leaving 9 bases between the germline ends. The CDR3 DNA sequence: TGTGCCAGCAAGCAGGGTCATGGCTACACCTTC. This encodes CASKQGHGYTF.

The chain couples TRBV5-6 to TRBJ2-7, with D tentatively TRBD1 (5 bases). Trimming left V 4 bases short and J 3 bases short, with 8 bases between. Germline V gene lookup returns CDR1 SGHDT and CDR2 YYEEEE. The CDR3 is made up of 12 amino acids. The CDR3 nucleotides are TGTGCCAGCAGCGACAGAGACTACGAGCAGTACTTC. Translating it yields CASSDRDYEQYF.

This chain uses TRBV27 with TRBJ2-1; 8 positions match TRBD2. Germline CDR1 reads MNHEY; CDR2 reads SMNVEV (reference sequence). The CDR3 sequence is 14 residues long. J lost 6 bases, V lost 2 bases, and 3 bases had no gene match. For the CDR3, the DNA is TGTGCCAGCAGTTTAACGGGAGGGGGCAATGAGCAGTTCTTC. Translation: CASSLTGGGNEQFF.